This entry lists 14 T cell receptor beta chains sequenced from one sample in a study of early stage breast cancer tumors. TCRdb keeps only in-frame clones here, not all; method: immunoSEQ multiplex PCR. Of roughly 58,000 clones listed, 90% to 95% are singletons. The material sequenced was blood. The source is a person aged 65 to 85 with breast cancer.

The chain couples TRBV6-5 to TRBJ2-2; TRBD2 matches 9 bases. Germline CDR1 reads MNHEY; CDR2 reads SVGAGI. Germline trimming cut 6 bases from V and 3 bases from J; bases unmatched to any gene: 5. The CDR3 consists of 15 residues. CDR3 loop: CASSPGTSHTGELFF. As DNA, the CDR3 is TGTGCCAGCAGCCCCGGGACTAGCCACACCGGGGAGCTGTTTTTT.

The rearrangement links TRBV28 to TRBJ2-7; 9 bases are shared with TRBD1. CDR1 and CDR2 from the germline V gene are MDHEN and SYDVKM. The CDR3 is 15 residues long. The V gene end was trimmed by 4 bases and the J gene end by 2 bases; junction bases not matched to a gene: 6. The CDR3, as DNA: TGTGCCAGCAGTTCTCCGGGACAGGGCGCCTACGAGCAGTACTTC. It specifies CASSSPGQGAYEQYF.

This sequence joins TRBV11-2 and TRBJ2-5, with D possibly matching TRBD2 (7 bases). CDR1 and CDR2 from the germline V gene are SGHAT and FQNNGV. This CDR3 is built from 12 residues. The CDR3 DNA reads as TGTGTCATCGGGGGGCCCCAAGAGACCCAGTACTTC. Amino acid sequence: CVIGGPQETQYF.

This chain uses TRBV4-1 with TRBJ2-7; maybe TRBD2 (6 bases). The V end lost 4 bases, the J end lost 3 bases, and 28 bases lay between the germline ends. This CDR3 is 19 amino acids long. Germline V gene data show CDR1 as MGHRA and CDR2 as YSYEKL. This chain's CDR3 is CASSPLRFDPAGYLYEQYF. The CDR3 region has the DNA TGCGCCAGCAGCCCACTACGGTTCGATCCTGCGGGGTATCTCTACGAGCAGTACTTC.

This clone has a single count. V and J are TRBV6-1 and TRBJ1-1; D gene ambiguous. The CDR3 contains 14 residues. From germline, CDR1 is MNHNS and CDR2 SASEGT. V gave up 7 bases and J gave up 2 bases, with 14 bases separating them. CDR3 nucleotide sequence: TGTGCCAGCATTAGGGAGCAGAGAAACACTGAAGCTTTCTTT. As protein: CASIREQRNTEAFF.

The chain combines TRBV4-2 with TRBJ2-5; 8 positions match TRBD1. Germline loops: CDR1 LGHNA, CDR2 YNFKEQ. This CDR3 has 20 residues. Trimming at V came to 4 bases and at J to 1 base, leaving 20 bases not matched to a gene. The CDR3 DNA reads as TGTGCCAGCAGCCCTGGACAGGGAGCTCTTCGTGCTTGGTCCCAAGAGACCCAGTACTTC. Residues: CASSPGQGALRAWSQETQYF.

The chain uses TRBV5-4 and TRBJ1-1; unclear D gene. V was shortened by 3 bases and J by 5 bases, with 14 bases between the two germline ends. From germline, CDR1 is SGHNT and CDR2 YYREEE (reference sequence). The CDR3 length is 14 residues. CDR3 sequence reads: CASSSPAARTEAFF. The CDR3, as DNA: TGTGCCAGCAGCTCCCCCGCCGCCAGAACTGAAGCTTTCTTT.

The chain uses TRBV19 and TRBJ2-1; TRBD1 is a possible D gene (6 bases). The V end lost 3 bases, the J end lost 0 bases, and 9 bases lay between the germline ends. Germline CDR1 is LNHDA and CDR2 is SQIVND (reference sequence). This CDR3 spans 15 amino acids. Here the CDR3 DNA reads TGTGCCAGTAGTATTGGACAGACCTCCTACAATGAGCAGTTCTTC. Amino acids: CASSIGQTSYNEQFF.

This rearrangement joins TRBV6-1 to TRBJ2-3; tentatively, D is TRBD2 (6 bases). The CDR3 has 15 amino acids. Germline V gene data show CDR1 as MNHNS and CDR2 as SASEGT. CDR3: CVSRAQAGITDTQYF. CDR3 sequence (DNA): TGTGTGTCTCGAGCCCAAGCGGGTATCACAGATACGCAGTATTTT.

The CDR3, as DNA: TGTGCCAGCAGCCTTCTCCGGGGACAGCCCCAGCATTTT. Amino acids: CASSLLRGQPQHF. The rearrangement links TRBV11-2 to TRBJ1-5; D uncertain. This CDR3 has 13 amino acids. Germline CDR1 reads SGHAT; CDR2 reads FQNNGV. Trimming removed 5 bases from V and 7 bases from J, with 12 bases in between.

The chain uses TRBV30 and TRBJ2-3; D is perhaps TRBD1 (5 bases). Germline CDR1 is GTSNPN and CDR2 is SVGIG (reference sequence). The CDR3 is made up of 14 amino acids. V lost 8 bases, J lost 8 bases, and 23 bases lay in between. For the CDR3, the DNA is TGTGCCATGCTTCGATGGGGCCTCAAGGCTACGCAGTATTTT. The encoded protein is CAMLRWGLKATQYF.

The count of this clone is one. The chain has TRBV9 and TRBJ2-3; weak D call: TRBD2 (6 bases). The germline CDR1 and CDR2 sequences are SGDLS and YYNGEE. The CDR3 runs to 15 residues. V was clipped by 4 bases and J by 3 bases, with 15 bases between them. The CDR3 nucleotides are TGTGCCAGCAGCCCCCTCGCGGGAAGGACAGATACGCAGTATTTT. It specifies CASSPLAGRTDTQYF.

V and J are TRBV19 and TRBJ1-3, with 8 bases aligning to TRBD1. The CDR3 is 13 amino acids. Trimming cost V 8 bases and J 3 bases; bases outside gene matches: 3. The germline V gene has CDR1 LNHDA and CDR2 SQIVND (reference sequence). The CDR3 sequence is CASGQGYGNTIYF. As DNA, the CDR3 is TGTGCCAGTGGACAGGGCTATGGAAACACCATATATTTT.

This clone was counted only a few times. The chain is built from TRBV19 and TRBJ2-7; 8 nucleotides align to TRBD2. CDR1 is LNHDA, CDR2 SQIVND, per germline (reference sequence). This CDR3 comprises 14 residues. The junction had 7 bases not matched to a gene; V was cut back by 6 bases and J by 3 bases. As DNA, the CDR3 is TGTGCCAGTAGCAACGGACTAGCTAGCTACGAGCAGTACTTC. It specifies CASSNGLASYEQYF. Looking up the rest from reference TRBV19 and TRBJ2-7 gives the full variable domain: DGGITQSPKYLFRKEGQNVTLSCEQNLNHDAMYWYRQDPGQGLRLIYYSQIVNDFQKGDIAEGYSVSREKKESFPLTVTSAQKNPTAFYLCASSNGLASYEQYFGPGTRLTVT.